The entry below describes one TCR beta chain. TCRdb re-derived calls from the 5' RACE reads in MiXCR, one entry per CDR3 protein. The data show about 60,000 distinct CDR3 sequences, 16% seen once. This sample was taken from a study of T cells of healthy individuals. The TCR was taken from a human donor in good health.

The CDR3 reads CASSPPWAGKHEQYF. The CDR3 coding sequence is TGTGCCAGCAGCCCCCCTTGGGCCGGAAAACACGAGCAGTACTTC. This rearrangement joins TRBV28 to TRBJ2-7; no definite D call. From germline, CDR1 is MDHEN and CDR2 SYDVKM. The CDR3 has 15 residues. V was clipped by 6 bases and J by 5 bases, with 20 bases between them.